One sample yielded the 8 T cell receptor beta chains listed below, sequenced in a study of shared clonotypes between healthy human individuals. The data were produced by immunoSEQ multiplex PCR, yet TCRdb's version contains in-frame clones alone and is incomplete. The sample includes some 1.4 million clones, 96% of them seen just once. Sample: naive CD4+ T cells sorted from blood. As for subset: CD45RA+ positively selected. These receptors all stem from a young man in good health.

The CDR3 spells CASSFAGAQSGTQYF. CDR3 bases: TGTGCCAGCAGTTTCGCAGGGGCGCAATCCGGTACGCAGTATTTT. J is TRBJ2-3 and V is TRBV28, with D perhaps TRBD1 (6 bases). The CDR3 is made up of 15 amino acids. CDR1 is MDHEN, CDR2 SYDVKM, per germline. Trimming took 3 bases from V and 8 from J, leaving 18 bases between them. The full variable domain, with the rest looked up from reference TRBV28 and TRBJ2-3, is DVKVTQSSRYLVKRTGEKVFLECVQDMDHENMFWYRQDPGLGLRLIYFSYDVKMKEKGDIPEGYSVSREKKERFSLILESASTNQTSMYLCASSFAGAQSGTQYFGPGTRLTVL.

This clone has a single count. V gene TRBV11-2 combines with J gene TRBJ1-4, with D possibly TRBD1 on 6 matching bases. CDR1 and CDR2 from the germline V gene are SGHAT and FQNNGV. The CDR3 totals 15 residues. V was cut by 5 bases and J by 7 bases, with 17 bases left in between. For the CDR3, the DNA is TGTGCCAGCAGCCCCGGCGGCAGGGGCGGTGAAAAACTGTTTTTT. Translation gives CASSPGGRGGEKLFF.

This clone was observed a single time. The chain uses TRBV27 and TRBJ2-2; D not certain. Germline V gene data show CDR1 as MNHEY and CDR2 as SMNVEV (reference sequence). V was pared by 3 bases and J by 5 bases, with 10 bases between. The CDR3 runs 14 residues. The CDR3: CASSFSRLTGELFF. DNA of the CDR3: TGTGCCAGCAGTTTTTCCAGACTTACCGGGGAGCTGTTTTTT.

A word on this clone: This CDR3 is also generated by other DNA sequences in the sample. The gene calls are TRBV7-2 and TRBJ2-1; D possibly corresponds to TRBD2 (6 bases). The V end lost 2 bases, the J end lost 1 base, and 9 bases lay between the germline ends. Germline CDR1 is SGHTA and CDR2 is FQGNSA. This CDR3 spans 15 amino acids. CDR3 nucleotides: TGTGCCAGCAGCTTAAGTGGGAGGTCCTACAATGAGCAGTTCTTC. Protein sequence: CASSLSGRSYNEQFF.

This sequence joins TRBV5-4 and TRBJ2-1; D unresolved. Looked up from germline, CDR1 is SGHNT and CDR2 is YYREEE (reference sequence). Trimming removed 4 bases at V and 6 bases at J, with 11 bases between. This CDR3 has 13 residues. The DNA of the CDR3 is TGTGCCAGCAGCGCGACTTCCATCAATGAGCAGTTCTTC. Amino acids: CASSATSINEQFF.

V is TRBV5-5 and J is TRBJ2-2; 13 bases match TRBD2. Germline V CDR1 and CDR2: SGHKS, YYEKEE (reference sequence). V was pared by 4 bases and J by 6 bases, with 9 bases of the junction left unmatched. The CDR3 is 17 amino acids. The CDR3 nucleotides are TGTGCCAGCAGCGCCCCGGGACTAGCGGGAAGGGCCGGGGAGCTGTTTTTT. Translating gives CASSAPGLAGRAGELFF.

The chain employs TRBV4-1 and TRBJ2-1; 11 bases are a match to TRBD2. The V segment lost 4 bases and the J segment 6 bases; nucleotides outside the gene matches: 14. In germline, CDR1 is MGHRA, CDR2 YSYEKL. The CDR3 runs to 18 residues. The CDR3, as DNA: TGCGCCAGCAGCCTTACCCTAGCGGGAGGTCTTTTCGCCAATGAGCAGTTCTTC. This sequence encodes CASSLTLAGGLFANEQFF.

The chain carries TRBV5-1 and TRBJ2-3; TRBD2 agrees at 8 bases. In germline, CDR1 is SGHRS, CDR2 YFSETQ. Losses at the gene ends were 4 bases for V and 6 bases for J; bases not matched to a gene: 7. The CDR3 consists of 14 residues. Written as DNA, the CDR3 is TGCGCCAGCAGCCAACCGGGACTAGAGGATACGCAGTATTTT. It codes for CASSQPGLEDTQYF.